This T cell receptor (beta chain) emerged from a study of beta chain features in type 1 diabetes (dated by TCRdb to the late 2010s). With respect to the entire study: No differences in mean age, gender distribution, total cell number or subset yield were found between patients and healthy donors. Across all samples, 90 million to 130 million sorted cells were examined, and cell number per subset correlated strongly with RNA yield. In the study, recently diagnosed type 1 diabetes patients and matched healthy donors were compared on the TCRB repertoires of their sorted circulating CD4+ T cell subsets. Regulatory and stem cell-like memory subsets were obtained from only 8 patients and roughly eight healthy donors, while naive and central memory subsets were obtained from all 30 or so donors. What the research found in general, with its limitations: Sequencing cDNA rather than genomic DNA could over-represent highly expressing activated cells, although activation and CD3 levels did not differ between groups. Because small numbers of individuals were included in the HLA sub-analyses, any influence of HLA type on TCRB rearrangement was left unresolved. Patients with type 1 diabetes made fewer insertions and deleted more nucleotides at VDJ recombination sites, implying thymic rearrangement abnormalities. Naive, central memory and regulatory TCRB repertoires appeared to be more alike among patients than among healthy donors. PCR may preferentially amplify shorter templates, but because patient and control samples were amplified and corrected together, any resulting skew would affect both groups equally. In all four CD4+ subsets, TCRB CDR3 length was moderately but significantly shorter in type 1 diabetes patients.

A single peripheral blood draw of around 120 mL on average was collected from each donor into heparinised tubes. A BD FACSAria II was used to sort naive, central memory, regulatory and stem cell-like memory CD4+ T cells with a panel that included CD45RO, CCR7, CD25, CD127, CD95 and CD27. Every sorted population had a purity above 95%. PBMCs were isolated right away by Lymphoprep density gradient centrifugation and were stained directly, without culture. Samples were stained and sorted in pairs, with one healthy donor and one patient per experiment, so that batch effects were minimized. The entire isolated RNA was reverse transcribed using the High Capacity cDNA Reverse Transcription Kit, and thus expressed TCRB transcripts were sequenced. Naive, central memory and regulatory T cell samples underwent deep immunoSEQ sequencing, averaging roughly 3.5 million total reads per sample. After sorted cells were lysed in RLT buffer, RNA was extracted with DNase-treated RNeasy Micro or Mini kits, with the choice depending on cell number. Each cell subset was processed separately to prevent cross-contamination, with patient and healthy donor samples processed together. Using the immunoSEQ multiplex PCR, TCRB sequences were amplified from cDNA into 87-bp fragments spanning the CDR3 region. Amplicons were sequenced on the Illumina HiSeq platform. The original pipeline was this. Synthetic template baselines were used to correct PCR bias computationally, reads within Hamming distance 2 were collapsed, and singletons that could not be merged were discarded. Reads were aligned to IMGT to assign V, D and J genes, CDR3 length, and insertions or deletions at six rearrangement sites. Clonotype counts were normalized to sorted cell number within each subset before computing true diversity and Gini coefficients with the tcR R package. The overlap coefficient, calculated on TCRB nucleotide sequences, was used to quantify repertoire sharing. Out-of-frame TCRB sequences from naive cells were analyzed to stand in for the pre-selection repertoire. TCRdb holds this immuneACCESS table with in-frame rearrangements only. Some clones are missing; in checked studies, unresolved V genes explain under half, and the rest has no known cause. Clonal size and the V and J genes are those of that table, whereas D and trimming came from the DNA. The sample table lists about 620,000 clones, around a sixth of them with a count of one. The ten largest clonotypes hold 0.09% to 0.095% of the sample.

Taken from the germline V gene (reference sequence), the CDR1 and CDR2 loops are MNHEY and SMNVEV. From the cysteine through the phenylalanine, the CDR3 covers 13 amino acids. The entry retains the CDR3 DNA only, 39 bases that are in frame from base 1. V is reduced by 8 bases and J by 2 bases, leaving a spacing of 12 bases between them. A few counts support this clone. Its cognate antigen has yet to be identified. No base quality information exists; no much larger clone differs at one position. The sequence links TRBV27 to TRBJ2-5, with no confident D gene call. Sequencing was done on a sample of naive CD4+ T cells from blood. The cell subset or site label corresponds to: true naive CD4+ T cells. The receptor comes from a man between 18 and 35 years old in good health. The CDR3 loop reads CASGRRGQETQYF. The DNA sequence follows: TGTGCCAGCGGCCGACGCGGACAAGAGACCCAGTACTTC.